A selection of T cell receptor beta chains follows, all from one sample in a study of OX40 agonist ivuxolimab in advanced cancers. Libraries were prepared by immunoSEQ multiplex PCR; TCRdb keeps only in-frame clonotypes and omits some of them. The table lists roughly 82,000 clones, roughly 90% of them singletons. The sequences come from CD4+ or CD8+ T cells sorted from blood, collected in a trial of the OX40 agonist ivuxolimab. Every receptor here comes from an adult with an advanced solid tumor such as melanoma, head and neck, liver or kidney cancer. The CDR3 runs from the conserved cysteine through the conserved F or W. D genes are given only for firm matches. Part of the rows lack a size; the others show once, few, many or a class for expanded clones.

TRBJ2-3,TRBV2,TRBD1,-,TGTGCCAGCAGTCCTGGTCCCGGGACAGGGACAGATACGCAGTATTTT,CASSPGPGTGTDTQYF
TRBJ2-1,TRBV29-1,TRBD2,-,TGCAGCGTTGAAGTTAGGGGAGGGGCAACCGGGACTAGCGGGGGAAGGGGCGAGCAGTTCTTC,CSVEVRGGATGTSGGRGEQFF
TRBJ2-7,TRBV21-1,-,-,TGTGCCAGCGGCCACTCTAGGGGCAGACCCTCCGAGCAGTACTTC,CASGHSRGRPSEQYF
TRBJ2-7,TRBV5-4,TRBD2,-,TGTGCCAGCAGTATAGGACTAGCGCTCAACGAGCAGTACTTC,CASSIGLALNEQYF
TRBJ2-5,TRBV5-1,TRBD1,-,TGCGCCAGCAGCTCTTTTTGGACAGGGCAAGAGACCCAGTACTTC,CASSSFWTGQETQYF
TRBJ1-1,TRBV5-4,-,-,TGTGCCATCAGAAGCATGAACACTGAAGCTTTCTTT,CAIRSMNTEAFF
TRBJ1-1,TRBV11-2,-,-,TGTGCCAGCAGCTTAGAAAGAGGGGCTGAAGCTTTCTTT,CASSLERGAEAFF
TRBJ2-3,TRBV18,TRBD2,-,TGTGCCAGCTCTCCGACTAGCGGGGGGGATACGCAGTATTTT,CASSPTSGGDTQYF
TRBJ1-3,TRBV6-6,-,-,TGTGCCAGCTCGAATCAGGGTTCTGGAAACACCATATATTTT,CASSNQGSGNTIYF
TRBJ1-1,TRBV19,-,-,TGTGCCAGTAGTCCCCAGGCCGGGGACAACACTGAAGCTTTCTTT,CASSPQAGDNTEAFF
TRBJ1-2,TRBV19,TRBD1,-,TGTGCCAGTAGTCCGGGACAGCGAGATGGCTACACCTTC,CASSPGQRDGYTF
TRBJ2-7,TRBV18,TRBD1,-,TGTGCCAGCTCACGACCGGACAGGGGGCTTGAGCAGTACTTC,CASSRPDRGLEQYF
TRBJ1-4,TRBV19,TRBD1,-,TGTGCCAGTAGTTTCTACAGGGGTGAAAAACTGTTTTTT,CASSFYRGEKLFF
TRBJ1-2,TRBV2,TRBD1,few,TGTGCCAGCAGTGATCAGGGGGAGGACTATGGCTACACCTTC,CASSDQGEDYGYTF
TRBJ1-3,TRBV19,-,-,TGTGCCAGTAGGCGAGACAGGACCCGAAACACCATATATTTT,CASRRDRTRNTIYF
TRBJ1-3,TRBV29-1,-,many,TGCAGCGCCATCGAGGGAGGAAACACCATATATTTT,CSAIEGGNTIYF
TRBJ2-1,TRBV4-2,-,-,TGTGCCAGCAGCCTCAGAGGCGGGCAAAGCTCCTACAATGAGCAGTTCTTC,CASSLRGGQSSYNEQFF
TRBJ2-1,TRBV9,-,once,TGTGCCAGCAGCTTCGGGTCCCGAGTTGATGAGCAGTTCTTC,CASSFGSRVDEQFF
TRBJ2-1,TRBV7-8,TRBD2,-,TGTGCCAGCAGCTTATCTCTGGGAGCGGGGGGCTACAATGAGCAGTTCTTC,CASSLSLGAGGYNEQFF
TRBJ1-5,TRBV5-1,-,once,TGCGCCAGCAGCTTGACGGGGAGCAATCAGCCCCAGCATTTT,CASSLTGSNQPQHF
TRBJ2-3,TRBV5-1,-,-,TGCGCCAGCAGCTTGGAGTGGGGAGACACAGATACGCAGTATTTT,CASSLEWGDTDTQYF
TRBJ2-1,TRBV11-3,-,-,TGTGCCAGCAGCTTAGCAGGGGACAATGAGCAGTTCTTC,CASSLAGDNEQFF
TRBJ1-5,TRBV10-2,-,-,TGCGCCAGCACCCGAGGCCGTTATCAGCCCCAGCATTTT,CASTRGRYQPQHF
TRBJ1-6,TRBV4-1,TRBD1,few,TGCGCCAGCAGCCAACCGAAAAGGGGGCCACCCCTCCACTTT,CASSQPKRGPPLHF
TRBJ1-6,TRBV25-1,-,-,TGTGCCAGCAGTAACTCAGATAATTCACCCCTCCACTTT,CASSNSDNSPLHF
TRBJ2-1,TRBV29-1,TRBD2,-,TGCAGCGTTGAATCTCCAGCGGGATATGAGCAGTTCTTC,CSVESPAGYEQFF
TRBJ2-1,TRBV29-1,-,-,TGCAGCGTTGCTTGGCAGGGTTGGGGCAATGAGCAGTTCTTC,CSVAWQGWGNEQFF
TRBJ2-5,TRBV7-9,TRBD1,-,TGTGCCAGCGCAGGGACAGGGAAAGAGACCCAGTACTTC,CASAGTGKETQYF
TRBJ2-7,TRBV10-2,TRBD1,few,TGCGCCAGCATTGGAGACAGGGGCTACTTCTACGAGCAGTACTTC,CASIGDRGYFYEQYF
TRBJ2-5,TRBV5-1,-,-,TGCGCCAGCAGCTTGTGGGCAGGGGCGTCCCAAGAGACCCAGTACTTC,CASSLWAGASQETQYF
TRBJ2-7,TRBV28,-,few,TGTGCCAGCAGTTGGTGTGCGTGGCTGGTCCGGGAATACGAGCAGTACTTC,CASSWCAWLVREYEQYF
TRBJ1-2,TRBV28,-,-,TGTGCCAGCAGTTTATCGACAGTCCTCTATGGCTACACCTTC,CASSLSTVLYGYTF
TRBJ2-7,TRBV6-6,TRBD1,-,TGTGCCAGCCGAGACTGGACAGGGAGCTCCTACGAGCAGTACTTC,CASRDWTGSSYEQYF
TRBJ2-3,TRBV6-6,-,-,TGTGCCAGCAGTTTCGGGATCACAACGGATACGCAGTATTTT,CASSFGITTDTQYF
TRBJ2-1,TRBV6-5,TRBD2,-,TGTGCCAGCAGTCCTACTAGCGGGAGGGCCGTGAGGCAGTTCTTC,CASSPTSGRAVRQFF
TRBJ1-2,TRBV21-1,-,-,TGTGCCAGCAGCCCCCGACAGGGGACTAACTATGGCTACACCTTC,CASSPRQGTNYGYTF
TRBJ1-4,TRBV6-5,-,-,TGTGCCAGCAGGCAGAGTAATGAAAAACTGTTTTTT,CASRQSNEKLFF